This T cell receptor (beta chain) comes out of a study of tumor and adjacent non-tumor tissue in lung cancer. RNA was extracted from bulk tissue without any cell sorting. Donors were chemotherapy-naive, newly diagnosed lung cancer surgical patients in China, August–late 2014. Concerning this clonotype: Antigen specificity is unknown. A much larger clone sits a single nucleotide away, making a read error possible.

The study's findings and limits: Normal lung showed higher cumulative top 100 clone frequency than tumor.

This CDR3 is built from 15 residues. Germline V gene data show CDR1 as MNHEY and CDR2 as SVGAGI. TCRbeta libraries were built with three rounds of nested PCR, modified from ARM-PCR. TCRdb independently ran MiXCR on the multiplex PCR reads; one entry per CDR3 protein. In the table there are approximately 120,000 distinct CDR3 sequences, roughly 64% of which are singletons. The chain carries TRBV6-5 and TRBJ2-1, with TRBD2 matching over 10 bases. The origin of this receptor is a man under 40 with non-small cell lung cancer. The sample comprised lung tumor tissue. For the CDR3, the DNA is TGTGCCAACAGTTACTCAAGCGGGAGGGCCGTAGAGCAGTTCTTC. It translates to CANSYSSGRAVEQFF.